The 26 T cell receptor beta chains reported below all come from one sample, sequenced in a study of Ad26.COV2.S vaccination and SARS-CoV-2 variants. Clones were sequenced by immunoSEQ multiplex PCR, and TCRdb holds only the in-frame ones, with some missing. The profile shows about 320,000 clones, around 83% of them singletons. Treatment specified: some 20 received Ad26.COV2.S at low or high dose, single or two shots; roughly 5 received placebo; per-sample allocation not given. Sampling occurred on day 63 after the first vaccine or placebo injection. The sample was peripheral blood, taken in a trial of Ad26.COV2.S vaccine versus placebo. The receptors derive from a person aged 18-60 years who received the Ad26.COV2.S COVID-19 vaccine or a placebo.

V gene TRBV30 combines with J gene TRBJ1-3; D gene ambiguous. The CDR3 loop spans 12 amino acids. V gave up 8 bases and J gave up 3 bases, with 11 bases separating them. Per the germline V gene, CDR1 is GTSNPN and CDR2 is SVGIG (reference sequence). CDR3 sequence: CAGKGGGNTIYF. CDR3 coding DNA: TGTGCCGGCAAGGGCGGTGGAAACACCATATATTTT. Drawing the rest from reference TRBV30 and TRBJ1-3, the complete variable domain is SQTIHQWPATLVQPVGSPLSLECTVEGTSNPNLYWYRQAAGRGLQLLFYSVGIGQISSEVPQNLSASRPQDRQFILSSKKLLLSDSGFYLCAGKGGGNTIYFGEGSWLTVV.

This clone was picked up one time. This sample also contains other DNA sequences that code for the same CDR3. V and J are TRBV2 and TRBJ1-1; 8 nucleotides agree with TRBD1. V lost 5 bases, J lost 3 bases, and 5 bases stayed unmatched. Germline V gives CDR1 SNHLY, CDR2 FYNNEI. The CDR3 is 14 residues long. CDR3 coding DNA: TGTGCCAGCAGTCCCGACAGGGGTTACACTGAAGCTTTCTTT. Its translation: CASSPDRGYTEAFF.

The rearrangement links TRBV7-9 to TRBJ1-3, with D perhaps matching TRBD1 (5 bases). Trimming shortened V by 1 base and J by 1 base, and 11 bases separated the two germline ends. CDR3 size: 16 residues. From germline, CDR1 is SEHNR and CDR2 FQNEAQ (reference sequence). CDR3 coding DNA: TGTGCCAGCAGCTTAGGGCTGGGGCTGTCTGGAAACACCATATATTTT. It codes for CASSLGLGLSGNTIYF.

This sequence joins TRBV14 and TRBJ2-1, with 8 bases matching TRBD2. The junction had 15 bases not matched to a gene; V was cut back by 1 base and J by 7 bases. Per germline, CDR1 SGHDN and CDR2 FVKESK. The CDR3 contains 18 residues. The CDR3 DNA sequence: TGTGCCAGCAGCCAAGCACGCGGGGGGCCCTTTCGGGGTAATGAGCAGTTCTTC. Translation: CASSQARGGPFRGNEQFF.

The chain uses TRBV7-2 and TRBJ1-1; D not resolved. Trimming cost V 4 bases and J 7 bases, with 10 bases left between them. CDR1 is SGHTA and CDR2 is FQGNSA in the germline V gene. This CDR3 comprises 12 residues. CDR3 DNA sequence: TGTGCCAGCAGCTACGGAGGGTTTGAAGCTTTCTTT. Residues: CASSYGGFEAFF.

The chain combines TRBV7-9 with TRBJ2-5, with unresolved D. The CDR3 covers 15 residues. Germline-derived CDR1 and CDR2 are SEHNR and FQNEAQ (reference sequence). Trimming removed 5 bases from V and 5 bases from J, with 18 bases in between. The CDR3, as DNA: TGTGCCAGCAGCCCCCCCGAGAATAGGGCGGAGACCCAGTACTTC. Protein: CASSPPENRAETQYF.

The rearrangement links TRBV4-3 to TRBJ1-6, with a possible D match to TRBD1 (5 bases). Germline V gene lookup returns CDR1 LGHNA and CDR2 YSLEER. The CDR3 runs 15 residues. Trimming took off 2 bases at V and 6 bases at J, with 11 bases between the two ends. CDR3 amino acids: CASSQRGGPNSPLHF. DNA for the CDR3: TGCGCCAGCAGCCAAAGGGGCGGGCCTAATTCACCCCTCCACTTT.

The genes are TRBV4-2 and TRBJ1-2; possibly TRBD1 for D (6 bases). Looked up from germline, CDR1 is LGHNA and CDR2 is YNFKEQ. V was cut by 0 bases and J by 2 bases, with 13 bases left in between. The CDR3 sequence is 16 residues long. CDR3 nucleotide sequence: TGTGCCAGCAGCCAAGATATGGCAGGGGCCAACTATGGCTACACCTTC. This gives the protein CASSQDMAGANYGYTF.

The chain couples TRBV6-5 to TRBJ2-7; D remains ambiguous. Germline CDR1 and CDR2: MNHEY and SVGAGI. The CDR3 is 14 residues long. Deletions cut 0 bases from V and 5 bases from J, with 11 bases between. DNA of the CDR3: TGTGCCAGCAGTTACTCGCCAGACCTTAACGAGCAGTACTTC. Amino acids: CASSYSPDLNEQYF.

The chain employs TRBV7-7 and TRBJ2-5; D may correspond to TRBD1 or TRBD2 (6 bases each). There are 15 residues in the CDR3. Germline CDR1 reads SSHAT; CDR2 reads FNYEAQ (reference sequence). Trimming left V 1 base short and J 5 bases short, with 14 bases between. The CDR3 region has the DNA TGTGCCAGCAGCTTAGGAGGGGGGAAGTGGGAGACCCAGTACTTC. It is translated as CASSLGGGKWETQYF.

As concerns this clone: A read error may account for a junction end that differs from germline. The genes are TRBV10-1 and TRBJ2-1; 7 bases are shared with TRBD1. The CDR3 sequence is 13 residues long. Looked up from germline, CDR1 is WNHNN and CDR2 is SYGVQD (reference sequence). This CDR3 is CASSGDRQGRRIF. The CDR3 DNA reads TGCGCCAGCAGTGGGGACCGACAGGGCAGAAGAATCTTC.

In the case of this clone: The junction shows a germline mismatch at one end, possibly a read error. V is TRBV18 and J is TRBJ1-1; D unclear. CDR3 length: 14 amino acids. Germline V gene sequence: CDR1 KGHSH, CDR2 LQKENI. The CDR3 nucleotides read TGTGCCAGCTCGCCACCAACCCGAGGTTCTGAAGCTTTCTTT. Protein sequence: CASSPPTRGSEAFF.

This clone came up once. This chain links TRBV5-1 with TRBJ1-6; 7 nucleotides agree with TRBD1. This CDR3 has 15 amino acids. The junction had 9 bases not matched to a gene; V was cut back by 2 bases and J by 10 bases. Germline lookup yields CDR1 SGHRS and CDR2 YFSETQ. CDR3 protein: CASSFTGVTGSPLHF. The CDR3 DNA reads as TGCGCCAGCAGCTTTACAGGGGTTACTGGATCACCCCTCCACTTT. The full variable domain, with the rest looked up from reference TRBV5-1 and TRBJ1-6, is KAGVTQTPRYLIKTRGQQVTLSCSPISGHRSVSWYQQTPGQGLQFLFEYFSETQRNKGNFPGRFSGRQFSNSRSEMNVSTLELGDSALYLCASSFTGVTGSPLHFGNGTRLTVT.

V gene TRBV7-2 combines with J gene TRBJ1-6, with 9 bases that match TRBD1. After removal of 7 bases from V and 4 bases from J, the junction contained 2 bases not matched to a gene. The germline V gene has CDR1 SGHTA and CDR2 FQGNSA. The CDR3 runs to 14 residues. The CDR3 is CASTQGAYNSPLHF. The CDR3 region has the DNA TGTGCCAGCACACAGGGGGCTTATAATTCACCCCTCCACTTT.

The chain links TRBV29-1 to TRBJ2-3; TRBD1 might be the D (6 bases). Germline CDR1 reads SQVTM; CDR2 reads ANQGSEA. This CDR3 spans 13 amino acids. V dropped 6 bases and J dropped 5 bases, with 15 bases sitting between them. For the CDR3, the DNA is TGCAGCGTAAGGGACAAACCCAAAGATACGCAGTATTTT. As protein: CSVRDKPKDTQYF.

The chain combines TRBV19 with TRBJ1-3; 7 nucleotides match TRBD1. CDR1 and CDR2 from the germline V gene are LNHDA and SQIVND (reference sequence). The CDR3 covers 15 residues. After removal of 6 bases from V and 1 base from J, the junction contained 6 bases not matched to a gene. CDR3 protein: CASRTGQESGNTIYF. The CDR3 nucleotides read TGTGCCAGTAGGACCGGACAGGAGTCTGGAAACACCATATATTTT.

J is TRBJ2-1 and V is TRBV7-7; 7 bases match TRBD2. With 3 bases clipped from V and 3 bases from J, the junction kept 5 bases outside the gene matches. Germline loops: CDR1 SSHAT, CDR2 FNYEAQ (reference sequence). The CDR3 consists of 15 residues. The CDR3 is CASSFRLARYNEQFF. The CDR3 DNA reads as TGTGCCAGCAGCTTCCGACTAGCACGCTACAATGAGCAGTTCTTC.

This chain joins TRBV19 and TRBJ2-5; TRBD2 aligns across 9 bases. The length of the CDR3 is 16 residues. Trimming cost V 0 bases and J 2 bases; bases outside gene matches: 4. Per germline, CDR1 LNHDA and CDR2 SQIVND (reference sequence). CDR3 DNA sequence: TGTGCCAGTAGTATAGATCGCCTAGCGGGGCAAGAGACCCAGTACTTC. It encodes CASSIDRLAGQETQYF.

The CDR3 reads CASSQERGIRREKLFF. The CDR3, as DNA: TGTGCCAGCAGCCAAGAGAGGGGGATACGTCGGGAAAAACTGTTTTTT. The rearrangement links TRBV3-1 (or the pseudogene TRBV3-2) to TRBJ1-4; TRBD1 is a possible D gene (6 bases). The CDR3 sequence is 16 residues long. CDR1 LGHDT and CDR2 YNNKEL come from the germline V gene (reference sequence). With 0 bases removed from V and 8 bases from J, the gap between germline ends came to 16 bases.

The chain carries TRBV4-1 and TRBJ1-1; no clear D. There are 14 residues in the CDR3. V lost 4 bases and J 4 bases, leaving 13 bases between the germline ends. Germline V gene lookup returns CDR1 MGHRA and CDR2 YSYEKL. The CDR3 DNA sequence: TGCGCCAGCAGCCGGATGGGTAGGCCCACTGAAGCTTTCTTT. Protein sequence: CASSRMGRPTEAFF.

The CDR3 spells CASNLASTDTQYF. The CDR3 DNA sequence: TGTGCCAGTAACCTAGCTAGCACAGATACGCAGTATTTT. This sequence joins TRBV19 and TRBJ2-3; D is possibly TRBD2 (5 bases). The germline gives CDR1 LNHDA, CDR2 SQIVND (reference sequence). The CDR3 totals 13 residues. Between the trimmed V and J ends, which lost 7 bases and 0 bases, there was a span of 8 bases.

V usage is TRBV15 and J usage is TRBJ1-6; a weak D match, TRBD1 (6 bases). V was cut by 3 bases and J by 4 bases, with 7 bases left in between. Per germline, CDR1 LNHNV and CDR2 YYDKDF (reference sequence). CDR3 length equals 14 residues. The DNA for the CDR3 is TGTGCCACCAGCAGCGACAGGTATAATTCACCCCTCCACTTT. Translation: CATSSDRYNSPLHF.

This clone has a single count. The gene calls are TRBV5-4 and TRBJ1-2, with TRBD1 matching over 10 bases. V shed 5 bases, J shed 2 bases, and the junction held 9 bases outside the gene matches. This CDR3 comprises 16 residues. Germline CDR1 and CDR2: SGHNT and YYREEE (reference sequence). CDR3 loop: CASSYSPGQGNYGYTF. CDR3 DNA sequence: TGTGCCAGCAGTTATTCGCCGGGACAGGGGAACTATGGCTACACCTTC.

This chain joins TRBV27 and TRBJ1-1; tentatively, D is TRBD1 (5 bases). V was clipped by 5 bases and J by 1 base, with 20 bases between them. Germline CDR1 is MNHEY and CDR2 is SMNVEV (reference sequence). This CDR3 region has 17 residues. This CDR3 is CASSLLGTSLGNTEAFF. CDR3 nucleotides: TGTGCCAGCAGTCTACTCGGGACCTCATTAGGGAACACTGAAGCTTTCTTT.

CDR3 protein: CASSPPGFVSIGAFF. The CDR3 nucleotides are TGTGCCAGCAGCCCCCCGGGATTTGTATCGATTGGAGCTTTCTTT. The chain combines TRBV14 with TRBJ1-1; D gene uncertain. CDR1 SGHDN and CDR2 FVKESK come from the germline V gene. Deletions cut 4 bases from V and 10 bases from J, with 22 bases between. This CDR3 spans 15 amino acids. The complete variable domain, with remaining parts taken from reference TRBV14 and TRBJ1-1, reads EAGVTQFPSHSVIEKGQTVTLRCDPISGHDNLYWYRRVMGKEIKFLLHFVKESKQDESGMPNNRFLAERTGGTYSTLKVQPAELEDSGVYFCASSPPGFVSIGAFFGQGTRLTVV.

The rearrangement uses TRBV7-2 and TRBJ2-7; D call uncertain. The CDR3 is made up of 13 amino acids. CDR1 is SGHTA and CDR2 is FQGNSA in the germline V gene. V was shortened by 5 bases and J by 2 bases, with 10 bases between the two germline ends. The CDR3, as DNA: TGTGCCAGCAGCCCCCGCGTGGCCTACGAGCAGTACTTC. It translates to CASSPRVAYEQYF.